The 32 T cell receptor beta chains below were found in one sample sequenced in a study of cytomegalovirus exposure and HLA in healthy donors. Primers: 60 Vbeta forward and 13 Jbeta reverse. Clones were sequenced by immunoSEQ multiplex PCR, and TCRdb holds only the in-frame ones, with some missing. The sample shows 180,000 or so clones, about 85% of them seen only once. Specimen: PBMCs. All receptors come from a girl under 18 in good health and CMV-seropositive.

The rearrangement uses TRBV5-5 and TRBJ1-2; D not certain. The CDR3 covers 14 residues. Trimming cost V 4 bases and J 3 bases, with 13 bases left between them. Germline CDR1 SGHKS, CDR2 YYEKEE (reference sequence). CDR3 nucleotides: TGTGCCAGCAGCACCTGGATCGGGGACTATGGCTACACCTTC. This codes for CASSTWIGDYGYTF.

CDR3 nucleotide sequence: TGTGCCAGAAGCCGTGAAGACAGGGGCCTGCCCTATAATCAGCCCCAGCATTTT. Translating it yields CARSREDRGLPYNQPQHF. V is TRBV5-3 and J is TRBJ1-5, with TRBD1 matching 8 bases. TRBV5-3 is annotated as an ORF whose role is uncertain. After removal of 4 bases from V and 4 bases from J, the junction contained 16 bases not matched to a gene. CDR3 size: 18 residues.

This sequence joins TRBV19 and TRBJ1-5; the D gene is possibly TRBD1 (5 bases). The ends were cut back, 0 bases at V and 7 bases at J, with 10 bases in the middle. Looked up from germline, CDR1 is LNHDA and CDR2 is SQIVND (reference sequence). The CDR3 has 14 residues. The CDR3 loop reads CASSIESRAQPQHF. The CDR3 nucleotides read TGTGCCAGTAGTATAGAGAGCAGGGCGCAGCCCCAGCATTTT.

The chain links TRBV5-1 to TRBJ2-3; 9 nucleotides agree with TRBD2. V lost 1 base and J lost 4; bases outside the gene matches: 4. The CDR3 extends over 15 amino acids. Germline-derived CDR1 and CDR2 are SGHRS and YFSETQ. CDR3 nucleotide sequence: TGCGCCAGCAGCTTGACGGCGGGAGGGGCAGATACGCAGTATTTT. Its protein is CASSLTAGGADTQYF.

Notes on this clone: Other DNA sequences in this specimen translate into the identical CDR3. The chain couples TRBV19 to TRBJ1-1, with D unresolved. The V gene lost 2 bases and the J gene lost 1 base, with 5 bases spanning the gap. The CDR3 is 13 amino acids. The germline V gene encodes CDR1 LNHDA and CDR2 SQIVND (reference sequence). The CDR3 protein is CASSIRENTEAFF. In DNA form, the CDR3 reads TGTGCCAGTAGTATACGGGAGAACACTGAAGCTTTCTTT.

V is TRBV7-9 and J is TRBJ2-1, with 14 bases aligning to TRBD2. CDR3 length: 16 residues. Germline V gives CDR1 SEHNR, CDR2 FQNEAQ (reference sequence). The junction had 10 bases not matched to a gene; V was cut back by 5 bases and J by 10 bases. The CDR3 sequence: CASSQMGLAGVDEQFF. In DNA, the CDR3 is TGTGCCAGCAGCCAAATGGGACTAGCGGGAGTCGACGAGCAGTTCTTC.

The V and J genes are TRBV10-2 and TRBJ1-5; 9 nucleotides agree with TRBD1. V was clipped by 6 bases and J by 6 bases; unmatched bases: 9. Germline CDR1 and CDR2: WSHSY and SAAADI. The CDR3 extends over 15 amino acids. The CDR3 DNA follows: TGCGCCAGCAGGGAACAGGGGGCGGCTAGTCAGCCCCAGCATTTT. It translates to CASREQGAASQPQHF.

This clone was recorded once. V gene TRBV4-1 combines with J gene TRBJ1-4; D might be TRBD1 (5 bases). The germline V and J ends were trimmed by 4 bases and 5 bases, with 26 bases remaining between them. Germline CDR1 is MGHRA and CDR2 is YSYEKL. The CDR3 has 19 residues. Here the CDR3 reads CASSLKGVGGDGTNEKLFF. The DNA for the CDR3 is TGCGCCAGCAGCCTCAAAGGGGTTGGAGGGGACGGAACAAATGAAAAACTGTTTTTT.

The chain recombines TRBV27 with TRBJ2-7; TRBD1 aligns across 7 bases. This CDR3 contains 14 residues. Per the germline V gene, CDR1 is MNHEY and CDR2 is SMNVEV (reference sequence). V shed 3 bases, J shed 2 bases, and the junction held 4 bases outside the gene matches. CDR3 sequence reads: CASSLLTGPYEQYF. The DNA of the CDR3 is TGTGCCAGCAGTTTGCTGACAGGGCCCTACGAGCAGTACTTC.

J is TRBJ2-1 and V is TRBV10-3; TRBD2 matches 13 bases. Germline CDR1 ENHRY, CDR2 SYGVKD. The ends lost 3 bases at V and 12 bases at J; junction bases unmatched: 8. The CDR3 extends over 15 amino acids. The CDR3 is CAISEGLAGVPSQFF. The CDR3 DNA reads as TGTGCCATCAGTGAAGGACTAGCGGGAGTGCCGTCGCAGTTCTTC.

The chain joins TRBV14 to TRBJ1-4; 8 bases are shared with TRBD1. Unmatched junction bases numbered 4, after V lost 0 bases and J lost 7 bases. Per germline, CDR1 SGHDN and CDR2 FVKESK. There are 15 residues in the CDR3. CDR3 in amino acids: CASSQDARGREKLFF. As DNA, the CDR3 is TGTGCCAGCAGCCAAGATGCCAGGGGGCGTGAAAAACTGTTTTTT. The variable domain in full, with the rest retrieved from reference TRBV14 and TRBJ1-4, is EAGVTQFPSHSVIEKGQTVTLRCDPISGHDNLYWYRRVMGKEIKFLLHFVKESKQDESGMPNNRFLAERTGGTYSTLKVQPAELEDSGVYFCASSQDARGREKLFFGSGTQLSVL.

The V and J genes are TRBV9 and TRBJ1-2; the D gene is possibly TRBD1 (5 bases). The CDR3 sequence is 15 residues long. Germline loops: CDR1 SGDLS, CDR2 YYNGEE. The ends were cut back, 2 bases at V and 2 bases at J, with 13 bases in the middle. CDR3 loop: CASSVWGSPNYGYTF. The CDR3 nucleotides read TGTGCCAGCAGCGTCTGGGGCAGCCCGAACTATGGCTACACCTTC.

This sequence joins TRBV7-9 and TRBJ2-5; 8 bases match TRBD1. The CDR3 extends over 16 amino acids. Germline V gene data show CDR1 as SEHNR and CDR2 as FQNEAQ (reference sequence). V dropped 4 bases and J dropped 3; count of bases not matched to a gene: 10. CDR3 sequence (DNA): TGTGCCAGCAGCTCGATCGGGACAGGTCTGGAAGAGACCCAGTACTTC. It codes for CASSSIGTGLEETQYF.

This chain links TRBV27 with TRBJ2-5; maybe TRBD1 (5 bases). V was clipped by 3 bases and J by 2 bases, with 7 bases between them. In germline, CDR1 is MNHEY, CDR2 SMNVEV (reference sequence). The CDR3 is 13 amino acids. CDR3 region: CASSFRQQETQYF. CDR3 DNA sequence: TGTGCCAGCAGTTTTAGACAGCAAGAGACCCAGTACTTC.

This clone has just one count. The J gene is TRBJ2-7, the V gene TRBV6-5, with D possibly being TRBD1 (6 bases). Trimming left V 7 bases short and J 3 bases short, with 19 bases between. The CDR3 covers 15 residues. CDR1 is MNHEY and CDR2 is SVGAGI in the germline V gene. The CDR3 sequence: CASTQGGSWSYEQYF. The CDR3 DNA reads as TGTGCCAGCACTCAAGGGGGATCCTGGAGCTACGAGCAGTACTTC.

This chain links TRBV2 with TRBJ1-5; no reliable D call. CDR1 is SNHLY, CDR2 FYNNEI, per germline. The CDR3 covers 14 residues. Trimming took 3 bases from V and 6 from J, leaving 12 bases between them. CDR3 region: CASSEEGHIQPQHF. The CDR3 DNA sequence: TGTGCCAGCAGTGAGGAGGGTCACATTCAGCCCCAGCATTTT.

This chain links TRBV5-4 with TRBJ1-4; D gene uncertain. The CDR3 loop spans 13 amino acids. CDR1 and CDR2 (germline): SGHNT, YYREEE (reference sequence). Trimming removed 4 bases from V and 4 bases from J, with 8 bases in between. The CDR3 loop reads CASSPEDNEKLFF. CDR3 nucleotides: TGTGCCAGCAGCCCTGAGGATAATGAAAAACTGTTTTTT.

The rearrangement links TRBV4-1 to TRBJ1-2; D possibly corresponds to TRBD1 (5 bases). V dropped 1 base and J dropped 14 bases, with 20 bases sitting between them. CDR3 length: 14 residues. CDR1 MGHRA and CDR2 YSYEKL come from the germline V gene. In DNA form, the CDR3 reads TGCGCCAGCAGCCAAGTCGGGGGGACGGCGGATCTTACCTTC. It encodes CASSQVGGTADLTF.

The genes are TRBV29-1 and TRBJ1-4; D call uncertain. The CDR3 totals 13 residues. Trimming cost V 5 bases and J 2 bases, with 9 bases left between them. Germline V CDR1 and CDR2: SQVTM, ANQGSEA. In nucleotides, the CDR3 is TGCAGCGTTTCAGCGGGGACTAATGAAAAACTGTTTTTT. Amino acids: CSVSAGTNEKLFF. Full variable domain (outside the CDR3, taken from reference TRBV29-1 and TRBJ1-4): SAVISQKPSRDICQRGTSLTIQCQVDSQVTMMFWYRQQPGQSLTLIATANQGSEATYESGFVIDKFPISRPNLTFSTLTVSNMSPEDSSIYLCSVSAGTNEKLFFGSGTQLSVL.

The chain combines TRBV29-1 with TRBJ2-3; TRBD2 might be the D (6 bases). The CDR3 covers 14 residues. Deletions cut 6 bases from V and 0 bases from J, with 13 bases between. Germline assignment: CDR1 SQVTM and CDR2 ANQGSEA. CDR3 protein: CSVGFSGSTDTQYF. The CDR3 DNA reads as TGCAGCGTCGGGTTTAGCGGAAGCACAGATACGCAGTATTTT.

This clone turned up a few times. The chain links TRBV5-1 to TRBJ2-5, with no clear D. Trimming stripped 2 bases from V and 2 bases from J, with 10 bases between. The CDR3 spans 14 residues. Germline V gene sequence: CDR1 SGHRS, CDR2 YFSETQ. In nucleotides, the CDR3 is TGCGCCAGCAGCTTCTCCAGGATACAAGAGACCCAGTACTTC. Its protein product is CASSFSRIQETQYF.

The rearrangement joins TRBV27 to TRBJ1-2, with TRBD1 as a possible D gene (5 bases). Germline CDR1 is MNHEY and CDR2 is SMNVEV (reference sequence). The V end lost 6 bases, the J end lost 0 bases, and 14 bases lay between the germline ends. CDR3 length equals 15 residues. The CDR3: CASSVGTLSNYGYTF. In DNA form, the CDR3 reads TGTGCCAGCAGCGTCGGGACTCTTTCTAACTATGGCTACACCTTC.

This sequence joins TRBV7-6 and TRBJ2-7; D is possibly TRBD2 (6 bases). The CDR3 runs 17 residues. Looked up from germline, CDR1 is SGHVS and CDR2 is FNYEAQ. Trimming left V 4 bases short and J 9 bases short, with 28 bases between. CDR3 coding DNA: TGTGCCAGCAGCTGGGGATCGGGGCGGGATCCCTGGCGTGGGCAGTACTTC. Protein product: CASSWGSGRDPWRGQYF. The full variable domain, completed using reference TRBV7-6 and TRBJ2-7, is GAGVSQSPRYKVTKRGQDVALRCDPISGHVSLYWYRQALGQGPEFLTYFNYEAQQDKSGLPNDRFSAERPEGSISTLTIQRTEQRDSAMYRCASSWGSGRDPWRGQYFGPGTRLTVT.

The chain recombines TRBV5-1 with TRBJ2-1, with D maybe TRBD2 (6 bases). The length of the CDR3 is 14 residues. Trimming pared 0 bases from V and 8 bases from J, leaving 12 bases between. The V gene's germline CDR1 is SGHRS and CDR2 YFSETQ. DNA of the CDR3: TGCGCCAGCAGCTTGGGACTAGGAGGGGATGAGCAGTTCTTC. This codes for CASSLGLGGDEQFF.

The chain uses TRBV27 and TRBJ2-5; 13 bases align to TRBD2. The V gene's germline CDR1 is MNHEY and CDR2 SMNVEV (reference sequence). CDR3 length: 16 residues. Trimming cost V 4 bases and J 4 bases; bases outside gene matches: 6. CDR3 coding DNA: TGTGCCAGCAGTTCGACTAGCGGGAGGTCAAGAGAGACCCAGTACTTC. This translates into CASSSTSGRSRETQYF.

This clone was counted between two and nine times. In nucleotides, the CDR3 is TGCGCCAGCAGCCAAGAAAGGAAGGCGGGAAACACCGGGGAGCTGTTTTTT. Protein sequence: CASSQERKAGNTGELFF. The chain is built from TRBV4-1 and TRBJ2-2; D possibly corresponds to TRBD2 (6 bases). The CDR3 totals 17 residues. V was pared by 0 bases and J by 2 bases, with 13 bases between. The germline gives CDR1 MGHRA, CDR2 YSYEKL.

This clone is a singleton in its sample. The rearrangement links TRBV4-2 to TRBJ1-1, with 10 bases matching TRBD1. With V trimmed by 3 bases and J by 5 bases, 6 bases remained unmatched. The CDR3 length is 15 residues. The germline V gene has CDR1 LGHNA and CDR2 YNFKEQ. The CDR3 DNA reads TGTGCCAGCAGCCAGGGACAGGGGCCGGGGACTGAAGCTTTCTTT. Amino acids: CASSQGQGPGTEAFF.

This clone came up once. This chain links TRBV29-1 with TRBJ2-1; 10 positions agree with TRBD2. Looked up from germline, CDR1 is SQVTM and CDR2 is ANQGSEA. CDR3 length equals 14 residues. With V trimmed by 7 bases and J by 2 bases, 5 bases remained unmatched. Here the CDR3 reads CSAGGTSAYNEQFF. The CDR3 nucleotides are TGCAGCGCTGGAGGGACTAGCGCCTACAATGAGCAGTTCTTC.

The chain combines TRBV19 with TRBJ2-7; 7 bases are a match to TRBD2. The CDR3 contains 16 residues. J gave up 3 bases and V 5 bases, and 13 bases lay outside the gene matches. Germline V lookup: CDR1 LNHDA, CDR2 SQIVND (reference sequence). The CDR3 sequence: CASSSRLAQGYYEQYF. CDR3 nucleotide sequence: TGTGCCAGTAGTTCTCGACTAGCCCAAGGATACTACGAGCAGTACTTC. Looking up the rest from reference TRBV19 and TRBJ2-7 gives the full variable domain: DGGITQSPKYLFRKEGQNVTLSCEQNLNHDAMYWYRQDPGQGLRLIYYSQIVNDFQKGDIAEGYSVSREKKESFPLTVTSAQKNPTAFYLCASSSRLAQGYYEQYFGPGTRLTVT.

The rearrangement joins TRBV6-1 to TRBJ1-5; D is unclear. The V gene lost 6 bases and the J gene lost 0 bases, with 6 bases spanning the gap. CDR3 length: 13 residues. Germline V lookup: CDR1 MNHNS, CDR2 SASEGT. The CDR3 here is CASRSNSNQPQHF. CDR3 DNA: TGTGCCAGCAGGTCCAATAGCAATCAGCCCCAGCATTTT.

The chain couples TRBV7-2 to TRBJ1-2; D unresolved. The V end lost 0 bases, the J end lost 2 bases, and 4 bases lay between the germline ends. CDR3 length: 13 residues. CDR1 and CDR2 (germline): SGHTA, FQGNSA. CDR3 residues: CASSLASNYGYTF. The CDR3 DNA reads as TGTGCCAGCAGCTTAGCTTCGAACTATGGCTACACCTTC.

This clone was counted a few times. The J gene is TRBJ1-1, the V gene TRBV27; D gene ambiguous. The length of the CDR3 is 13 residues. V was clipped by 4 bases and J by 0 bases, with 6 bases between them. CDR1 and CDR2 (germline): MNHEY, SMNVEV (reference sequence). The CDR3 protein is CASSSGLNTEAFF. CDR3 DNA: TGTGCCAGCAGTTCAGGTTTGAACACTGAAGCTTTCTTT.